This T cell receptor (beta chain) came from a study of blood T cell repertoires in COVID-19 (dated by TCRdb to the early 2020s). For the wider study: Samples from collaborators originated in the United States, Italy and Spain and spanned both the acute and convalescent phases of COVID-19. The prospective study material was composed of cDNA or gDNA derived from T cells, B-cell-depleted T cells, or PBMCs. Subjects who had been exposed to COVID-19, were actively infected with it, or had recovered from it provided the deeply sampled blood TCRbeta repertoires that made up the dataset. A freely available public database, intended as a resource for researchers studying the immune response to SARS-CoV-2, is where the repertoires were released. Samples came from the ongoing ImmuneRACE study (first 160 participants) plus 1,254 subjects from 6 global collaborators. A de-identified subject ID, COVID-19 status, age in years and sex were almost always included in the sample metadata. HLA class I and class II types, where available, came from metadata supplied by the sample provider rather than from assay-based typing.

Reading from cysteine to phenylalanine, the CDR3 counts 17 amino acids. The only DNA kept is the CDR3, 51 bases in frame from the first base. The germline V gene supplies CDR1 MDHEN and CDR2 SYDVKM. V is trimmed back by 1 base and J by 5 bases, and the junction contains 13 bases that no gene match accounts for. Collaborating institutions collected whole blood in K2EDTA tubes following their own protocols. For TCRbeta analysis, collaborators shipped samples as frozen whole blood, isolated PBMCs, or DNA extracted from either of those sample types. What the study reported, not specific to this receptor: Clinical and demographic metadata were provided uncurated, with the amount varying by source and participant.

TCRbeta CDR3 regions were amplified from genomic DNA using the immunoSEQ Assay, a bias-controlled multiplex PCR. As for the original processing: The number of nucleated cells in each sample was estimated from the amplification of reference gene primers within the assay. To quantify the absolute abundance of each unique TCRbeta CDR3 rearrangement, sequence reads were collapsed and filtered. Productive Simpson clonality was computed per sample as the square root of Simpson's diversity index over productive rearrangements. TCRdb provides this immuneACCESS table in a form limited to in-frame rearrangements. Some clones are lacking; in checked studies, under half of them reflect an unresolved V gene, and why the rest are absent is not known. The D gene and trimming were derived from the DNA, and the V and J assignments and clone size from that table. This sample comprises 200,000 to 250,000 clones, approximately 85% of them detected only once. The ten largest make up less than 8% of the sample.

Concerning this clone: Its antigen specificity is not known. Per-nucleotide qualities are absent, and no much larger clonotype sits a single base away.

Material for sequencing was peripheral blood. The V and J genes are TRBV28 and TRBJ1-1; TRBD1 matches 7 bases in the middle. This receptor was identified in a woman between 50 and 59 years old with active or convalescent COVID-19. At the DNA level, the sequence is TGTGCCAGCAGTTTATCGCTTACAGGGGCGGGTTTTACTGAAGCTTTCTTT. Its coded protein is CASSLSLTGAGFTEAFF.